The 21 T cell receptor beta chains reported below all come from one sample, sequenced in a study of regulatory T cells in long-lasting Graves disease. To make TCR beta libraries, researchers used iRepertoire HTBI primers and Arm-PCR of CDR3 regions. TCRdb independently ran MiXCR on the multiplex PCR reads; one entry per CDR3 protein. The sample lists roughly 470,000 distinct CDR3 sequences; under 25% were seen once. Time point indicated: persistent/refractory GD, antithyroid drugs over 5 years with positive TRAb. RNA from PBMCs was the source of the TCR library. The sample here was peripheral blood mononuclear cells (PBMCs), taken when the disease was refractory, from a patient treated with antithyroid drugs. All receptors come from a female donor with Graves disease.

The chain recombines TRBV7-9 with TRBJ2-6; D not resolved. The V gene lost 1 base and the J gene lost 0 bases, with 16 bases spanning the gap. CDR1 and CDR2 from the germline V gene are SEHNR and FQNEAQ (reference sequence). This CDR3 spans 19 amino acids. The chain's CDR3 is CASSLGRTVISSGANVLTF. Here the CDR3 DNA reads TGTGCCAGCAGCTTAGGACGAACGGTAATAAGCTCTGGGGCCAACGTCCTGACTTTC.

This clonotype was seen a handful of times. V usage is TRBV27 and J usage is TRBJ1-5; tentatively, D is TRBD1 (5 bases). Trimming removed 5 bases at V and 3 bases at J, with 8 bases between. Germline V CDR1 and CDR2: MNHEY, SMNVEV (reference sequence). This CDR3 region has 13 residues. The CDR3 loop reads CASSEQVNQPQHF. CDR3 DNA sequence: TGTGCCAGCAGTGAACAGGTCAATCAGCCCCAGCATTTT.

The V gene is TRBV9, the J gene TRBJ2-3; D perhaps matches TRBD1 (5 bases). The ends were cut back, 0 bases at V and 0 bases at J, with 8 bases in the middle. Germline CDR1 and CDR2: SGDLS and YYNGEE. The CDR3 consists of 15 residues. CDR3 DNA: TGTGCCAGCAGCGTAGGCAGGGCAAGCACAGATACGCAGTATTTT. This codes for CASSVGRASTDTQYF.

This clonotype was seen a few times. V gene TRBV18 combines with J gene TRBJ1-2; D is uncertain. This CDR3 is built from 16 residues. Germline-derived CDR1 and CDR2 are KGHSH and LQKENI. V was cut by 1 base and J by 0 bases, with 12 bases left in between. CDR3 sequence: CASSPRPDLTNYGYTF. Written as DNA, the CDR3 is TGTGCCAGCTCACCACGCCCAGACCTCACTAACTATGGCTACACCTTC.

In its sample, this clonotype was seen many times. This chain uses TRBV7-3 with TRBJ2-7; perhaps D is TRBD1 or TRBD2 (5 bases each). The germline V and J ends were trimmed by 1 base and 1 base, with 11 bases remaining between them. This CDR3 region has 15 residues. Germline-derived CDR1 and CDR2 are SGHTA and FQGTGA. The CDR3 protein is CASSLRSGPSYEQYF. The CDR3 DNA is TGTGCCAGCAGCTTAAGGTCGGGGCCGTCCTACGAGCAGTACTTC.

The chain recombines TRBV5-8 with TRBJ1-5; D is unresolved. V gave up 9 bases and J gave up 5 bases, with 15 bases separating them. The CDR3 sequence is 13 residues long. Per the germline V gene, CDR1 is SGHTS and CDR2 is YDEGEE. The CDR3 is CANPQKSHQPQHF. The CDR3 coding sequence is TGTGCCAACCCTCAGAAGTCCCATCAGCCCCAGCATTTT. The variable domain in full, completed from reference TRBV5-8 and TRBJ1-5, reads EAGVTQSPTHLIKTRGQQATLRCSPISGHTSVYWYQQALGLGLQFLLWYDEGEERNRGNFPPRFSGRQFPNYSSELNVNALELEDSALYLCANPQKSHQPQHFGDGTRLSIL.

Concerning this clonotype: This may arise from a read error, as a much more abundant clone is one base away. The chain couples TRBV6-1 to TRBJ2-7; D remains ambiguous. This CDR3 contains 11 residues. Per the germline V gene, CDR1 is MNHNS and CDR2 is SASEGT. This CDR3 is CASSDSNDQYF. Here the CDR3 DNA reads TGTGCCAGCAGTGACTCCAACGATCAGTACTTC.

This clonotype was seen only a few times. V and J are TRBV20-1 and TRBJ2-7; 8 nucleotides match TRBD1. The J segment lost 7 bases and the V segment lost 1 base, leaving 9 bases of the junction unmatched. The germline V gene has CDR1 DFQATT and CDR2 SNEGSKA (reference sequence). The CDR3 contains 14 residues. The CDR3 sequence is CSARARTGFGEQYF. The CDR3, as DNA: TGCAGTGCTAGAGCGCGGACAGGGTTCGGAGAGCAGTACTTC.

The sample holds a few counts of this clonotype. The rearrangement uses TRBV30 and TRBJ2-5; perhaps TRBD2 as D (7 bases). This CDR3 region has 15 residues. V lost 0 bases and J 7 bases, leaving 18 bases between the germline ends. Germline V lookup: CDR1 GTSNPN, CDR2 SVGIG (reference sequence). The CDR3 sequence is CAWSVWGGAFGTQYF. The CDR3 nucleotides read TGTGCCTGGAGTGTTTGGGGGGGGGCTTTCGGGACCCAGTACTTC.

V and J are TRBV10-3 and TRBJ2-5, with unresolved D. The CDR3 runs to 12 residues. Trimming cost V 6 bases and J 4 bases, with 9 bases left between them. The germline gives CDR1 ENHRY, CDR2 SYGVKD. The CDR3 is CAISPDRETQYF. In DNA form, the CDR3 reads TGTGCCATCAGCCCAGATCGAGAGACCCAGTACTTC.

Only a few counts were recorded for this clonotype. The chain has TRBV5-1 and TRBJ2-7; 8 nucleotides match TRBD1. In germline, CDR1 is SGHRS, CDR2 YFSETQ. Trimming took 0 bases from V and 2 from J; bases not matched to a gene: 10. CDR3 length: 17 residues. CDR3 nucleotide sequence: TGCGCCAGCAGCTTGGCCCCTGAGGGACAGGCGACCTACGAGCAGTACTTC. Its translation: CASSLAPEGQATYEQYF.

The J gene is TRBJ2-1, the V gene TRBV18, with D possibly TRBD2 on 6 matching bases. The CDR3 loop spans 15 amino acids. Germline CDR1 KGHSH, CDR2 LQKENI. V lost 6 bases to trimming and J lost 4 bases, with 16 bases between them. Here the CDR3 DNA reads TGTGCCAGCTCGCCCGAACTAGGGACTTACAATGAGCAGTTCTTC. Translating gives CASSPELGTYNEQFF.

This clonotype appeared many times. The V gene is TRBV20-1, the J gene TRBJ2-5, with D hard to call. The CDR3 runs to 15 residues. Germline V gene sequence: CDR1 DFQATT, CDR2 SNEGSKA (reference sequence). Trimming shortened V by 0 bases and J by 0 bases, and 11 bases separated the two germline ends. The CDR3 here is CSARDPGHYQETQYF. The CDR3 nucleotides are TGCAGTGCTAGAGACCCCGGGCACTACCAAGAGACCCAGTACTTC.

This sequence joins TRBV6-1 and TRBJ2-3; D might be TRBD1 (6 bases). Germline loops: CDR1 MNHNS, CDR2 SASEGT. V lost 2 bases and J 5 bases, leaving 17 bases between the germline ends. The CDR3 has 16 residues. This CDR3 reads CASSESVTGGVDTQYF. CDR3 nucleotides: TGTGCCAGCAGTGAAAGTGTTACTGGGGGCGTAGATACGCAGTATTTT.

The chain couples TRBV6-2 or TRBV6-3 to TRBJ2-2; the D is unclear. Germline V gene lookup returns CDR1 MNHEY and CDR2 SVGEGT. The CDR3 covers 12 residues. Trimming stripped 2 bases from V and 6 bases from J, with 4 bases between. CDR3 sequence reads: CASSYLAGELFF. CDR3 nucleotides: TGTGCCAGCAGTTACCTCGCCGGGGAGCTGTTTTTT.

This clonotype was observed many times. The V and J genes are TRBV7-2 and TRBJ2-7, with 13 bases identical to TRBD2. Germline CDR1 reads SGHTA; CDR2 reads FQGNSA. CDR3 size: 16 residues. The trim removed 5 bases at V and 3 bases at J, leaving 7 bases unmatched. The CDR3 nucleotides read TGTGCCAGCAGCGCGGGACTAGCGGGGTGGGGCTACGAGCAGTACTTC. This gives the protein CASSAGLAGWGYEQYF.

The V and J genes are TRBV5-6 and TRBJ1-1; D possibly corresponds to TRBD1 (6 bases). The CDR3 loop spans 15 amino acids. V shed 4 bases and J shed 4 bases, with 17 bases lying between them. CDR1 is SGHDT, CDR2 YYEEEE, per germline. The CDR3 loop is CASSGLTGMFTEAFF. The CDR3 nucleotides are TGTGCCAGCAGCGGACTTACAGGGATGTTCACTGAAGCTTTCTTT.

This clonotype was picked up many times. This rearrangement joins TRBV14 to TRBJ2-7; tentatively, D is TRBD1 (6 bases). Trimming shortened V by 4 bases and J by 3 bases, and 13 bases separated the two germline ends. The CDR3 length is 14 residues. Germline V lookup: CDR1 SGHDN, CDR2 FVKESK. The CDR3 loop is CASSLTGHYYEQYF. CDR3 nucleotides: TGTGCCAGCAGCCTGACGGGACATTACTACGAGCAGTACTTC.

This chain uses TRBV7-8 with TRBJ2-2, with TRBD2 as a possible D gene (5 bases). The CDR3 is made up of 16 amino acids. Looked up from germline, CDR1 is SGHVS and CDR2 is FQNEAQ. The V and J ends lost 2 bases and 2 bases respectively, with 12 bases between them. The DNA for the CDR3 is TGTGCCAGCAGCTTAAGGAATCGGGAAAACACCGGGGAGCTGTTTTTT. This sequence encodes CASSLRNRENTGELFF. The full variable domain, its missing parts supplied by reference TRBV7-8 and TRBJ2-2, is GAGVSQSPRYKVAKRGQDVALRCDPISGHVSLFWYQQALGQGPEFLTYFQNEAQLDKSGLPSDRFFAERPEGSVSTLKIQRTQQEDSAVYLCASSLRNRENTGELFFGEGSRLTVL.

This clonotype appeared once. Only one base separates this from a far larger clonotype, so it likely reflects a read error. CDR3 protein: CTSGNQETQYF. CDR3 coding DNA: TGTACCAGCGGGAACCAAGAGACCCAGTACTTC. The V and J genes are TRBV11-2 and TRBJ2-1; 7 positions agree with TRBD2. The end of the DNA fits TRBJ2-5 better, so the J call may be wrong. Looked up from germline, CDR1 is SGHAT and CDR2 is FQNNGV. CDR3 size: 11 residues.

This clonotype was found many times. Here the CDR3 reads CASSSGLAGGIETQYF. As DNA, the CDR3 is TGTGCCAGCAGTTCGGGACTAGCGGGAGGCATAGAGACCCAGTACTTC. The chain recombines TRBV28 with TRBJ2-5; 15 bases are shared with TRBD2. This CDR3 has 16 amino acids. J gave up 4 bases and V 4 bases, and 4 bases lay outside the gene matches. The V gene's germline CDR1 is MDHEN and CDR2 SYDVKM.